These 23 T cell receptor beta chains originate from one sample sequenced in a study of CD8 T cells in ankylosing spondylitis. Using its own MiXCR run on the 5' RACE reads, TCRdb lists one record per CDR3 protein. This table holds 220,000 or so distinct CDR3 sequences, under 12% found once. The specimen was blood, either unsorted or a sorted T cell fraction (not recorded which). The receptor set was obtained from a male donor with ankylosing spondylitis or in good health (not recorded which).

This clonotype was recorded at least ten times. The rearrangement links TRBV10-3 to TRBJ2-2; possibly TRBD1 or TRBD2 for D (5 bases each). Germline CDR1 is ENHRY and CDR2 is SYGVKD. This CDR3 is built from 15 residues. Trimming shortened V by 2 bases and J by 0 bases, and 7 bases separated the two germline ends. As DNA, the CDR3 is TGTGCCATCAGTGAGGGGACCCCGAACACCGGGGAGCTGTTTTTT. This sequence encodes CAISEGTPNTGELFF.

This clonotype came up many times. The rearrangement links TRBV6-1 to TRBJ2-3, with D tentatively TRBD1 (6 bases). The CDR3 loop spans 14 amino acids. Germline loops: CDR1 MNHNS, CDR2 SASEGT. V was pared by 9 bases and J by 0 bases, with 13 bases between. CDR3: CASSRGISTDTQYF. CDR3 sequence (DNA): TGTGCCAGTTCAAGGGGGATCAGCACAGATACGCAGTATTTT.

This clonotype was seen many times. J is TRBJ2-1 and V is TRBV15; no reliable D call. From germline, CDR1 is LNHNV and CDR2 YYDKDF (reference sequence). Trimming cost V 0 bases and J 2 bases, with 8 bases left between them. This CDR3 is 15 amino acids long. The CDR3 reads CATSREQKTYNEQFF. The CDR3 DNA follows: TGTGCCACCAGCAGAGAACAGAAGACCTACAATGAGCAGTTCTTC.

This clonotype was counted ten times or more. The CDR3 is CSAKTLEGVLIYNEQFF. CDR3 nucleotide sequence: TGCAGTGCTAAGACTCTTGAGGGGGTCCTAATTTACAATGAGCAGTTCTTC. The chain links TRBV20-1 to TRBJ2-1; tentatively, D is TRBD1 (6 bases). V gave up 4 bases and J gave up 4 bases, with 23 bases separating them. The CDR3 sequence is 17 residues long. Germline CDR1 is DFQATT and CDR2 is SNEGSKA (reference sequence).

The chain links TRBV7-9 to TRBJ2-5; weak D call: TRBD1 (5 bases). This CDR3 has 15 amino acids. V was shortened by 1 base and J by 2 bases, with 11 bases between the two germline ends. Per the germline V gene, CDR1 is SEHNR and CDR2 is FQNEAQ (reference sequence). DNA of the CDR3: TGTGCCAGCAGCTTAGGTTACAGGACGCAAGAGACCCAGTACTTC. Translation: CASSLGYRTQETQYF.

The sample holds a few counts of this clonotype. V gene TRBV7-2 combines with J gene TRBJ2-2; possibly TRBD1 or TRBD2 for D (7 bases each). Trimming cost V 5 bases and J 7 bases, with 20 bases left between them. Germline loops: CDR1 SGHTA, CDR2 FQGNSA. The CDR3 has 16 residues. CDR3 coding DNA: TGTGCCAGCAGCCGATCGGGGGGCCGACAGGGCGGGGAGCTGTTTTTT. Protein product: CASSRSGGRQGGELFF.

This clonotype turned up a few times. The rearrangement links TRBV28 to TRBJ2-2, with D uncertain. Germline assignment: CDR1 MDHEN and CDR2 SYDVKM. The V gene lost 6 bases and the J gene lost 1 base, with 3 bases spanning the gap. This CDR3 contains 12 residues. The CDR3 sequence: CASRMNTGELFF. The CDR3 nucleotides are TGTGCCAGCAGGATGAACACCGGGGAGCTGTTTTTT.

The rearrangement links TRBV14 to TRBJ2-7; tentatively, D is TRBD2 (7 bases). The CDR3 is made up of 16 amino acids. The germline gives CDR1 SGHDN, CDR2 FVKESK. The V end lost 4 bases, the J end lost 2 bases, and 18 bases lay between the germline ends. The CDR3: CASSLGGGWSTYEQYF. The CDR3 nucleotides read TGTGCCAGCAGCCTGGGGGGGGGCTGGAGTACCTACGAGCAGTACTTC. The full variable domain, in which reference TRBV14 and TRBJ2-7 provide the parts outside the CDR3, is EAGVTQFPSHSVIEKGQTVTLRCDPISGHDNLYWYRRVMGKEIKFLLHFVKESKQDESGMPNNRFLAERTGGTYSTLKVQPAELEDSGVYFCASSLGGGWSTYEQYFGPGTRLTVT.

In regard to this clonotype: A single base separates this from a much larger clone, so it may be a read error. As DNA, the CDR3 is TGTGCCGGCAGTCAGCGGAGTCCTGAGACCCAGTACTTC. Its translation: CAGSQRSPETQYF. This chain links TRBV28 with TRBJ2-5, with D possibly being TRBD2 (5 bases). Per germline, CDR1 MDHEN and CDR2 SYDVKM. CDR3 size: 13 residues.

The table lists this clonotype with many counts. The rearrangement links TRBV9 to TRBJ1-1, with D unresolved. V lost 5 bases and J lost 2, with 4 bases in between. CDR3 length equals 11 residues. Germline CDR1 reads SGDLS; CDR2 reads YYNGEE. The CDR3 protein is CASSSNTEAFF. The CDR3, as DNA: TGTGCCAGCAGTTCCAACACTGAAGCTTTCTTT.

This clonotype was seen a few times. The chain joins TRBV20-1 to TRBJ2-7; 12 bases match TRBD1. The V gene end was trimmed by 0 bases and the J gene end by 5 bases; junction bases not matched to a gene: 8. CDR1 is DFQATT and CDR2 is SNEGSKA in the germline V gene (reference sequence). The length of the CDR3 is 16 residues. This CDR3 is CSARDLGGTGGNEQYF. CDR3 nucleotides: TGCAGTGCTAGAGATCTTGGAGGGACAGGGGGCAACGAGCAGTACTTC.

The chain employs TRBV18 and TRBJ1-5, with 10 nucleotides matching TRBD1. The CDR3 contains 22 residues. V lost 7 bases and J lost 1; bases outside the gene matches: 25. Germline V gene data show CDR1 as KGHSH and CDR2 as LQKENI. CDR3 nucleotides: TGTGCCAGCTTGATCCCCAGTCATCAGACCCCGGGACAGGGGATGAGCAATCAGCCCCAGCATTTT. It is translated as CASLIPSHQTPGQGMSNQPQHF.

This clonotype showed up many times. The chain combines TRBV5-1 with TRBJ2-7; 9 bases fit TRBD1. Germline loops: CDR1 SGHRS, CDR2 YFSETQ. Germline trimming cut 4 bases from V and 6 bases from J; bases unmatched to any gene: 11. The CDR3 sequence is 15 residues long. The DNA for the CDR3 is TGCGCCAGCAGCCCTGACAGGGGGAATGTGGTCGAGCAGTACTTC. Translated, it gives CASSPDRGNVVEQYF. The whole variable domain, filled in from reference TRBV5-1 and TRBJ2-7, reads KAGVTQTPRYLIKTRGQQVTLSCSPISGHRSVSWYQQTPGQGLQFLFEYFSETQRNKGNFPGRFSGRQFSNSRSEMNVSTLELGDSALYLCASSPDRGNVVEQYFGPGTRLTVT.

This clonotype was counted many times. This chain joins TRBV13 and TRBJ2-1; 7 nucleotides match TRBD1. The germline V gene has CDR1 PRHDT and CDR2 FYEKMQ (reference sequence). After removal of 3 bases from V and 1 base from J, the junction contained 12 bases not matched to a gene. This CDR3 has 18 amino acids. The CDR3 nucleotides are TGTGCCAGCAGCTTTGAACTCCAAGGGGGCGCGTCCTACAATGAGCAGTTCTTC. Translation gives CASSFELQGGASYNEQFF.

This clonotype was picked up many times. The chain combines TRBV7-9 with TRBJ2-2; D gene ambiguous. The V end lost 5 bases, the J end lost 2 bases, and 6 bases lay between the germline ends. In germline, CDR1 is SEHNR, CDR2 FQNEAQ (reference sequence). CDR3 length equals 13 residues. CDR3 sequence: CASSPTNTGELFF. CDR3 in DNA: TGTGCCAGCAGCCCTACTAACACCGGGGAGCTGTTTTTT.

The genes are TRBV30 and TRBJ2-3; the D gene is possibly TRBD1 (6 bases). The CDR3 sequence is 15 residues long. Per germline, CDR1 GTSNPN and CDR2 SVGIG (reference sequence). Trimming cost V 2 bases and J 0 bases, with 12 bases left between them. The CDR3 reads CAWSSGHGSTDTQYF. In nucleotides, the CDR3 is TGTGCCTGGAGTTCGGGACACGGCAGCACAGATACGCAGTATTTT.

This clonotype has ten or more counts. This chain uses TRBV5-8 with TRBJ2-1; a weak D match, TRBD1 (6 bases). The CDR3 has 13 amino acids. V lost 1 base to trimming and J lost 8 bases, with 10 bases between them. The germline gives CDR1 SGHTS, CDR2 YDEGEE. The CDR3 DNA sequence: TGTGCCAGCAGCTTGCGCAGGGGTGATGAGCAGTTCTTC. Protein product: CASSLRRGDEQFF.

This clonotype came up a few times. The chain is built from TRBV20-1 and TRBJ2-3; 8 nucleotides agree with TRBD1. This CDR3 is built from 14 residues. Trimming at V came to 6 bases and at J to 4 bases, leaving 9 bases not matched to a gene. Germline V gives CDR1 DFQATT, CDR2 SNEGSKA (reference sequence). The CDR3 region is CSAGTGQFPDTQYF. The CDR3 bases are TGCAGTGCCGGGACAGGACAATTTCCAGATACGCAGTATTTT.

This clonotype was counted between two and nine times. This chain links TRBV9 with TRBJ2-7, with 9 bases aligning to TRBD2. The V and J ends lost 2 bases and 3 bases, in that order; junction bases with no gene match: 6. The germline V gene has CDR1 SGDLS and CDR2 YYNGEE. There are 15 residues in the CDR3. The CDR3 region has the DNA TGTGCCAGCAGCGTGGCTAGCGGGGAGCACTACGAGCAGTACTTC. It translates to CASSVASGEHYEQYF.

This clonotype showed up many times. The chain recombines TRBV5-1 with TRBJ1-1, with TRBD1 as a possible D gene (5 bases). Trimming removed 0 bases from V and 3 bases from J, with 9 bases in between. From germline, CDR1 is SGHRS and CDR2 YFSETQ. CDR3 length: 14 amino acids. The CDR3 DNA reads as TGCGCCAGCAGCTTGGAAAGGGGATACACTGAAGCTTTCTTT. It encodes CASSLERGYTEAFF. The whole variable domain, remainder taken from reference TRBV5-1 and TRBJ1-1, is KAGVTQTPRYLIKTRGQQVTLSCSPISGHRSVSWYQQTPGQGLQFLFEYFSETQRNKGNFPGRFSGRQFSNSRSEMNVSTLELGDSALYLCASSLERGYTEAFFGQGTRLTVV.

This clonotype has at least ten counts. DNA of the CDR3: TGTGCCAGCAGTTACTTCTCGCCCTCGGAGGCGCAGTATTTT. This sequence encodes CASSYFSPSEAQYF. This chain joins TRBV6-5 and TRBJ2-3; perhaps TRBD2 as D (5 bases). The V end lost 1 base, the J end lost 10 bases, and 15 bases lay between the germline ends. The CDR3 runs 14 residues. Germline CDR1 is MNHEY and CDR2 is SVGAGI.

In regard to this clonotype: Given a much more abundant clone one base away, this may be a read error. The V call is TRBV20-1, the J call TRBJ2-5; no clear D gene. This CDR3 has 13 amino acids. From germline, CDR1 is DFQATT and CDR2 SNEGSKA (reference sequence). V dropped 3 bases and J dropped 2 bases, with 10 bases sitting between them. The chain's CDR3 is CSASLTWQETQYF. Here the CDR3 DNA reads TGCAGTGCTAGCCTGACATGGCAAGAGACCCAGTACTTC.

This clonotype was recorded at least ten times. The chain joins TRBV6-2 or TRBV6-3 to TRBJ2-1, with a possible D match to TRBD1 (5 bases). This CDR3 has 11 amino acids. V was pared by 5 bases and J by 14 bases, with 13 bases between. The germline V gene has CDR1 MNHEY and CDR2 SVGEGT. CDR3 protein: CASSVDNVKFF. The CDR3 DNA sequence: TGTGCCAGCAGTGTGGACAATGTGAAGTTCTTC.